The sequence of this T cell receptor beta chain was determined in a study of T cell responses to AZD1222 COVID-19 vaccine. Study-level results: White British people made up most donors, females outnumbered males, and clonal diversity was possibly underestimated. Researchers report vaccine-associated CD4 TCRs spanning spike, with dominance at 160-218 and 743-854. Baseline seropositivity occurred in only 5 to 7 AZD1222 recipients.

As regards this clone: Antigen unknown.

The protocol was immunoSEQ multiplex PCR, while the TCRdb copy is restricted to in-frame clones and leaves out a portion. The table lists 130,000 to 150,000 clones, just over 90% of them singletons. Germline-derived CDR1 and CDR2 are SGHNT and YENEEA. The CDR3 totals 17 residues. The J segment lost 0 bases and the V segment lost 5 bases, leaving 6 bases of the junction unmatched. The V call is TRBV11-3, the J call TRBJ2-3, with TRBD2 identical over 12 bases. The sequence was collected from an adult in good health. The sequencing used peripheral blood, collected on day 0 of AZD1222 vaccination. The CDR3 sequence is CASSLRLAGVSTDTQYF. The CDR3 bases are TGTGCCAGCAGCCTCAGACTAGCGGGAGTTAGCACAGATACGCAGTATTTT. Together with reference TRBV11-3 and TRBJ2-3, the CDR3 gives the full variable domain: EAGVVQSPRYKIIEKKQPVAFWCNPISGHNTLYWYLQNLGQGPELLIRYENEEAVDDSQLPKDRFSAERLKGVDSTLKIQPAELGDSAVYLCASSLRLAGVSTDTQYFGPGTRLTVL.